The present T cell receptor beta chain was sequenced within a study of blood T cell repertoires in COVID-19. This CDR3 has 14 amino acids. CDR1 LGHDT and CDR2 YNNKEL come from the germline V gene (reference sequence). Trimming cost V 3 bases and J 1 base, with 10 bases left between them. Clones were sequenced by immunoSEQ multiplex PCR, and TCRdb holds only the in-frame ones, with some missing. The sample lists a few hundred thousand clones, over 80% occurring once. V is TRBV3-1 (or the pseudogene TRBV3-2) and J is TRBJ2-7; D is perhaps TRBD2 (6 bases). The receptor comes from a woman aged 45-59 years with COVID-19, enrolled during active disease. Sequencing was done on a sample of peripheral blood. The CDR3 DNA reads as TGTGCCAGCAGCCACTGGGGGGTATCCTACGAGCAGTACTTC. Amino acid sequence: CASSHWGVSYEQYF.